This TCR beta chain was identified in a study of T-cell reconstitution after alpha-beta-depleted transplantation in children. The table lists this clonotype with a few counts. The authors prepared the TCRbeta library with unique molecular identifiers. TCRdb reprocessed the PCR reads with MiXCR, giving one entry per CDR3 protein. The sample records some 550,000 distinct CDR3 sequences, roughly 18% being singletons. V lost 1 base, J lost 4 bases, and 11 bases lay in between. The germline gives CDR1 MGHRA, CDR2 YSYEKL. This CDR3 spans 14 amino acids. This specimen was PBMCs from the stem cell graft donor, taken from the stem cell graft. This rearrangement joins TRBV4-1 to TRBJ2-7; tentatively, D is TRBD1 (6 bases). The origin of this receptor is a human donor who donated a stem cell graft to a child with acute lymphoblastic leukemia. This CDR3 reads CASSQVDRRYEQYF. The CDR3 nucleotides are TGCGCCAGCAGCCAAGTCGACAGGCGATACGAGCAGTACTTC.